This T cell receptor (beta chain) comes out of a study of T cells in Graves' hyperthyroidism and ophthalmopathy. Researchers amplified the TCR beta CDR3 regions from RNA transcripts. First-round RT-PCR with HTBI primers amplified the TCR CDR3 region. TCRdb reprocessed the multiplex PCR reads with MiXCR, giving one entry per CDR3 protein. The sample shows hundreds of thousands of distinct CDR3 sequences, 35% to 40% of them seen only once. This clonotype showed up many times. Germline-derived CDR1 and CDR2 are ENHRY and SYGVKD. This CDR3 is 16 amino acids long. Trimming shortened V by 4 bases and J by 1 base, and 16 bases separated the two germline ends. Thyroid ultrasound and orbital computed tomography, with clinical symptoms and serum thyroxine and TRAb, informed diagnoses. Source material for PBMCs was roughly 10 ml fresh peripheral blood.

What was sequenced was blood. V is TRBV10-3 and J is TRBJ1-2; tentative D call: TRBD1 (5 bases). The TCR comes from a man between 18 and 29 years old with Graves' hyperthyroidism. The CDR3 DNA reads as TGTGCCATCAGTGGCCCCTTTGAGGGGAATAACTATGGCTACACCTTC. It codes for CAISGPFEGNNYGYTF.